A selection of T cell receptor beta chains follows, all from one sample in a study of metastatic and nonmetastatic thyroid tumors. TCRdb re-called clones via MiXCR from the PCR reads. The data contain about 5,500 clones, 37% of them singletons. The sequencing sample was made of tumor tissue. The origin of the receptors is a male donor with papillary thyroid cancer or a benign thyroid nodule (not recorded which). Some clones in this sample may be carry-over from other donors' samples. CDR3s include the opening cysteine and the closing phenylalanine or tryptophan. The D gene is left open where the match is weak. Size is stated for part of the rows, as once, few or many counts, or as a class when the clone is expanded.

v_call	clone_size	d_call	j_call	cdr3_nt	cdr3_aa
TRBV6-1	few	-	TRBJ2-1	TGTGCCAGCAGTACAGGGAGCTCCTACAATGAGCAGTTCTTC	CASSTGSSYNEQFF
TRBV6-4	-	TRBD2	TRBJ2-3	TGTGCCAGCAGTGCTAGCGGGAGCCAGGATACGCAGTATTTT	CASSASGSQDTQYF
TRBV30	-	-	TRBJ1-1	TGTGCCTGGAACCAAAGGGGTTTCACTGAAGCTTTCTTT	CAWNQRGFTEAFF
TRBV9	-	-	TRBJ2-1	TGTGCCAGCAGCGTAGGTGGCGGAGAGAATGAGCAGTTCTTC	CASSVGGGENEQFF
TRBV20-1	-	-	TRBJ2-1	TGCAGTGCTAGACCTGGACTGGCTAACAATGAGCAGTTCTTC	CSARPGLANNEQFF
TRBV4-1	medium-sized	-	TRBJ2-5	TGCGCCAGCAGCCAAGTCGCCCAAAGGGGCAAGAGTCCCCAAGAGACCCAGTACTTC	CASSQVAQRGKSPQETQYF
TRBV6-5	few	-	TRBJ1-1	TGTGCCAGCAGTTACGAGGGCGGGGAGATGAACACTGAAGCTTTCTTT	CASSYEGGEMNTEAFF
TRBV30	-	-	TRBJ2-6	TGTGCCTGGGAAAAGTCCGGGGCCAACGTCCTGACTTTC	CAWEKSGANVLTF
TRBV15	few	TRBD1	TRBJ2-7	TGTGCCACCAGCGACGGGACAGGGGGCGACGAGCAGTACTTC	CATSDGTGGDEQYF
TRBV5-1	medium-sized	TRBD1	TRBJ2-3	TGCGCCAGCACCAGGGGGCAGGGTACAGATACGCAGTATTTT	CASTRGQGTDTQYF
TRBV30	-	-	TRBJ1-1	TGTGCCCGGACGGGTGGGGACACTGAAGCTTTCTTT	CARTGGDTEAFF
TRBV6-1	few	-	TRBJ1-2	TGTGCCAGCAGTGAAGAGTCGCAGGGCGGGTATGGCTACACCTTC	CASSEESQGGYGYTF
TRBV6-6	-	-	TRBJ1-5	TGTGCCAGCAGTTACTTAATAGGTCAGCCCCAGCATTTT	CASSYLIGQPQHF
TRBV13	-	-	TRBJ1-1	TGTGCCAGCAGCATCACCGGCCGGGGGGAGGCTGAAGCTTTCTTT	CASSITGRGEAEAFF
TRBV20-1	few	TRBD2	TRBJ2-5	TGCAGTGCTAGAGGATCTCTAGGGGGAGCGGGAGGACCCTCGGAGACCCAGTACTTC	CSARGSLGGAGGPSETQYF
TRBV6-2/TRBV6-3	few	-	TRBJ2-7	TGTGCCAGCAGTTACTACGGCAAGATCTACGAGCAGTACTTC	CASSYYGKIYEQYF
TRBV6-1	-	-	TRBJ1-1	TGTGCCAGCAATACAGGGTCTGGAACTGAAGCTTTCTTT	CASNTGSGTEAFF
TRBV28	many	-	TRBJ1-1	TGTGCCAGCAGTTTATATAGGGGAACTGAAGCTTTCTTT	CASSLYRGTEAFF
TRBV12-3/TRBV12-4	-	-	TRBJ2-7	TGTGCCAGCAGTGAGGGCACAGCCTACGAGCAGTACTTC	CASSEGTAYEQYF
TRBV6-1	few	-	TRBJ1-6	TGTGCCAGCAGTGAAGATGGGGGGGGGGCCTCACCCCTCCACTTT	CASSEDGGGASPLHF
TRBV11-2	-	-	TRBJ2-1	TGTGCCAGCAGCTTAGTAGGGGACTCCGACAATGAGCAGTTCTTC	CASSLVGDSDNEQFF
TRBV6-1	few	TRBD2	TRBJ2-7	TGTGCCAGCAGTGATAAAATAGCGGGGGGCTACGAGCAGTACTTC	CASSDKIAGGYEQYF
TRBV6-1	-	TRBD1	TRBJ2-7	TGTGCCAGCAGTGACACGGGACAGGCGACCTCCTACGAGCAGTACTTC	CASSDTGQATSYEQYF
TRBV19	-	-	TRBJ1-2	TGTGCCAGTAGTATTCAGAGGGGGAACTATGGCTACACCTTC	CASSIQRGNYGYTF
TRBV5-1	-	TRBD1	TRBJ2-7	TGCGCCAGCAGCAAGGGACAGGGGGCCTACGAGCAGTACTTC	CASSKGQGAYEQYF
TRBV5-1	-	TRBD2	TRBJ2-7	TGCGCCAGCAGCTTCGGCGGGGGGCACAACTACGAGCAGTACTTC	CASSFGGGHNYEQYF
TRBV5-5	-	-	TRBJ2-7	TGTGCCAGCAGCTGGATCGCCGCGACTGTGTCCTACGAGCAGTACTTC	CASSWIAATVSYEQYF
TRBV11-1	-	TRBD1	TRBJ2-7	TGTGCCAGCAGCTGGGGACAGGGCCCTTCCTACGAGCAGTACTTC	CASSWGQGPSYEQYF
TRBV28	few	-	TRBJ2-5	TGTGCCAGCAGTTCTCGACTATCCCTTGCGGAGACCCAGTACTTC	CASSSRLSLAETQYF
TRBV6-1	-	-	TRBJ1-1	TGTGCCAGCAGCTGGTTCCAGGACACTGAAGCTTTCTTT	CASSWFQDTEAFF
TRBV2	-	-	TRBJ2-7	TGTGCCAGCCGTCGAGGGGTATACGAGCAGTACTTC	CASRRGVYEQYF
TRBV24-1	-	TRBD1	TRBJ2-2	TGTGCCACCAGCCGACAGGGAACCGGGGAGCTGTTTTTT	CATSRQGTGELFF
TRBV20-1	-	-	TRBJ1-5	TGCAGTGCTAGAGATTCCTTTGGGGGACACGGTCAGCCCCAGCATTTT	CSARDSFGGHGQPQHF
TRBV4-1	large	-	TRBJ2-3	TGCGCCAGCAGCCAGACGGGGGTCCGCACAGATACGCAGTATTTT	CASSQTGVRTDTQYF
TRBV11-3	-	-	TRBJ2-3	TGTGCCAGCAGCCCCAGACCATGGAGGGGGGATACGCAGTATTTT	CASSPRPWRGDTQYF
TRBV28	few	TRBD1	TRBJ1-5	TGTGCCAGCAGCGCCCGGGAGCAGGGGGGCGTCCAGCCCCAGCATTTT	CASSAREQGGVQPQHF
TRBV10-1	-	-	TRBJ2-3	TGCGCCAGCAGTGAGTCGCAGGCAGATACGCAGTATTTT	CASSESQADTQYF
TRBV4-2	medium-sized	-	TRBJ2-2	TGTGCCAGCAATCAGGACACTAACACCGGGGAGCTGTTTTTT	CASNQDTNTGELFF
TRBV5-1	-	TRBD2	TRBJ2-2	TGCGCCAGCAGCTCGACAGTCGGGCTAGCGGGTAACACCGGGGAGCTGTTTTTT	CASSSTVGLAGNTGELFF
TRBV3-1	-	-	TRBJ2-7	TGTGCCAGCAGCACACAGGGTTGGAACGAGCAGTACTTC	CASSTQGWNEQYF
TRBV12-3/TRBV12-4	few	-	TRBJ1-6	TGTGCCAGCAGCTTAAGACAGTTTTCACCCCTCCACTTT	CASSLRQFSPLHF
TRBV28	-	-	TRBJ1-1	TGTGCCAGCAGTCTAACCGGAGGGGCCACTGAAGCTTTCTTT	CASSLTGGATEAFF
TRBV9	-	-	TRBJ1-1	TGTGCCAGCAGCGCAGGGGAACAGATGAACACTGAAGCCTTCTTT	CASSAGEQMNTEAFF
TRBV28	few	-	TRBJ2-7	TGTGCCAGCATCGGGGGATCAGAATACGAGCAGTACTTC	CASIGGSEYEQYF
TRBV20-1	-	-	TRBJ2-6	TGCAGTGCTTCCCCACCCGCGCGAGGGTCCGGGGCCAACGTCCTGACTTTC	CSASPPARGSGANVLTF
TRBV2	-	-	TRBJ2-7	TGTGCCAGCAAAATAGACGTCTCCTACGAGCAGTACTTC	CASKIDVSYEQYF
TRBV12-3/TRBV12-4	-	-	TRBJ2-1	TGTGCCAGCAGTTTACTCTTAAGACTAGTACAGGGAAGCTCCTACAATGAGCAGTTCTTC	CASSLLLRLVQGSSYNEQFF
TRBV11-1	-	-	TRBJ2-1	TGTGCCAGCAGCCTCCGGGACGCAAGCTCCTACAATGAGCAGTTCTTC	CASSLRDASSYNEQFF
TRBV5-1	-	-	TRBJ1-3	TGCGCCAGCAGCTGGGGAATAGGAGTCTTTGGAAACACCATATATTTT	CASSWGIGVFGNTIYF
TRBV28	-	TRBD2	TRBJ2-3	TGTGCCAGCAGTGGTGGGAGGGACGCAGATACGCAGTATTTT	CASSGGRDADTQYF
TRBV20-1	-	-	TRBJ2-7	TGCAGTGCGAATGTCCCGGGACATTACGAGCAGTACTTC	CSANVPGHYEQYF
TRBV6-1	-	TRBD2	TRBJ2-7	TGTGCCAGCAGTCGTGGACTAGCGGGAGAAGTCAATCCGTACTTC	CASSRGLAGEVNPYF
TRBV3-1	medium-sized	-	TRBJ1-2	TGTGCCAGCAGCCAAGCGCAGGAAGGCTACACCTTC	CASSQAQEGYTF